This TCR beta chain emerged from a study of shared clonotypes between healthy human individuals. Positive CCR7 selection of CD45RO-negative cells yielded the naive CD8 cells, and terminally differentiated effector memory CD45RA+ cells were excluded. The healthy adult donors were HIV-negative and reported no recent acute infections or vaccinations. The CDR3 is 15 residues long. V lost 4 bases to trimming and J lost 7 bases; unmatched junction nucleotides: 7. CDR1 SGHVS and CDR2 FNYEAQ come from the germline V gene. It was 150 to 200 ng DNA, tens of thousands of T cell genomes, that sorted-subset replicate PCRs used. Repertoires were generated with immunoSEQ multiplex PCR, while TCRdb's copy carries only in-frame clones and drops some. The table has about 2 million clones, approximately 94% seen once.

J is TRBJ2-2 and V is TRBV7-6, with 9 bases identical to TRBD1. The TCR comes from a man aged 18-30 years in good health. The specimen sequenced was naive CD8+ T cells sorted from blood. The CDR3 loop is CASSSRQGEVGELFF. The CDR3 DNA sequence: TGTGCCAGCAGCTCCCGACAGGGGGAGGTCGGGGAGCTGTTTTTT.